Listed below are T cell receptor beta chains from one sample, sequenced in a study of cytomegalovirus exposure and HLA in healthy donors. The assay was immunoSEQ multiplex PCR, and TCRdb's table has in-frame clones only and misses some. This table has approximately 220,000 clones, roughly 84% appearing once. Sample: PBMCs. These receptor sequences come from a woman aged 25 to 39 in good health and CMV-seropositive. The CDR3 runs from the conserved cysteine through the conserved F or W. Fields, in order: J gene, V gene, CDR3 protein.

TRBJ1-5 | TRBV10-1 | CASNGTEHFGGNQPQHF
TRBJ1-2 | TRBV5-4 | CASSLAGVDYGYTF
TRBJ2-3 | TRBV29-1 | CSSDGGSLGDTQYF
TRBJ2-3 | TRBV11-3 | CASSARLAGQDTQYF
TRBJ2-1 | TRBV7-2 | CASSLASSSSSYNEQFF
TRBJ2-5 | TRBV5-1 | CASSLEGQLQETQYF
TRBJ2-5 | TRBV27 | CASSFRGPRGETQYF
TRBJ1-3 | TRBV4-1 | CASSPVERGSSGNTIYF
TRBJ1-1 | TRBV11-2 | CASSATGITEAFF
TRBJ1-1 | TRBV7-3 | CASSSGPRSGTEAFF
TRBJ1-1 | TRBV2 | CASSAFYRGRVMNTEAFF
TRBJ2-1 | TRBV5-4 | CASRLRTSAYNEQFF
TRBJ2-2 | TRBV30 | CAWKLAGGPPELFF
TRBJ2-7 | TRBV9 | CASSRNQYYEQYF
TRBJ2-2 | TRBV28 | CASRSHSREGNTGELFF
TRBJ1-1 | TRBV5-6 | CASSLQNTEAFF
TRBJ1-4 | TRBV30 | CAWSEAGTQEKLFF
TRBJ2-7 | TRBV19 | CASSLGGHTYEQYF
TRBJ2-4 | TRBV18 | CASSPGEGKNIQYF
TRBJ2-1 | TRBV10-3 | CAITSGREGEQFF
TRBJ2-5 | TRBV7-9 | CASSGLVVEETQYF
TRBJ2-7 | TRBV7-2 | CASSFWQGYEQYF
TRBJ1-2 | TRBV6-1 | CASSEGDSDGYTF
TRBJ2-7 | TRBV11-2 | CASSQGLAGDLSYEQYF
TRBJ1-1 | TRBV25-1 | CASSPGGMNTEAFF